These T cell receptor beta chains were read from a single sample in a study of blood T cell repertoires in COVID-19. Using immunoSEQ multiplex PCR, the repertoire was profiled, and TCRdb retains in-frame clones only, with some absent. This sample has 350,000 or so clones; more than 70% occur once, and the top ten carry approximately 1%. Input material: PBMCs or T cells enriched from blood (not recorded which). The receptors stem from a woman aged 25 to 39 who had been exposed to COVID-19. The CDR3 runs from the conserved cysteine through the conserved F or W. The D gene is left open where the match is weak. The size field is filled for only some rows; it gives once, few, many or a size class.

CDR3nt	CDR3aa	d_gene	v_gene	abundance	j_gene
TGTGCCAGCTCACCTGAGGCAAGACCCACTGAAGCTTTCTTT	CASSPEARPTEAFF	-	TRBV18	-	TRBJ1-1
TGCGCCAGCAGTCTATACCCACCCAGGAACACTGAAGCTTTCTTT	CASSLYPPRNTEAFF	-	TRBV23-1	-	TRBJ1-1
TGTGCCAGCAGCGTTCCGCCTACAGGTGAAGCTTTCTTT	CASSVPPTGEAFF	-	TRBV9	once	TRBJ1-1
TGTGCCAGCAGACCGAGCGGGAGGGTCACAGATACGCAGTATTTT	CASRPSGRVTDTQYF	TRBD2	TRBV11-1	-	TRBJ2-3
TGCGCCAGCAGTTACGGACTAGCGGGAAACACAGATACGCAGTATTTT	CASSYGLAGNTDTQYF	TRBD2	TRBV10-2	-	TRBJ2-3
TGCAGCGCGAACCCTCTAGCGGGTGCCACAGATACGCAGTATTTT	CSANPLAGATDTQYF	TRBD2	TRBV29-1	once	TRBJ2-3
TGTGCCACCAGTGATTTGGGGGGACAGAGGTTCTTC	CATSDLGGQRFF	TRBD1	TRBV24-1	-	TRBJ2-1
TGTGCCAGCAGCCCTAGCGGGAGGGACGGCTACGAGCAGTACTTC	CASSPSGRDGYEQYF	TRBD2	TRBV7-9	-	TRBJ2-7
TGTGCCAGTAGTAGACAGGGGGATCAGCCCCAGCATTTT	CASSRQGDQPQHF	TRBD1	TRBV19	-	TRBJ1-5
TGTGCCAGCAGCTTGCCGAGCGGAGAGACCCAGTACTTC	CASSLPSGETQYF	-	TRBV5-4	-	TRBJ2-5
TGTGCCAGCAGCTTAAACAGCAACACTGAAGCTTTCTTT	CASSLNSNTEAFF	-	TRBV7-3	-	TRBJ1-1
TGTGCCAGCAGTGTGGGACAGGGTTCGGCTCTAAGGAACACTGAAGCTTTCTTT	CASSVGQGSALRNTEAFF	TRBD1	TRBV25-1	-	TRBJ1-1
TGTGCCAGCAGTCGTCTTCGGGACAGCTCCTACGAGCAGTACTTC	CASSRLRDSSYEQYF	TRBD1	TRBV27	-	TRBJ2-7